The 13 T cell receptor beta chains reported below all come from one sample, sequenced in a study of beta chain features in type 1 diabetes. Study conclusions and caveats: Type 1 diabetes patients showed a moderate but significant shortening of TCRB CDR3s in all four CD4+ subsets.

These receptors have no identified antigens. The entirety of the isolated RNA underwent reverse transcription, so expressed TCRB transcripts were sequenced. The method was immunoSEQ multiplex PCR; TCRdb's version includes in-frame clones alone and lacks a portion of them. The repertoire has 200,000 to 250,000 clones, roughly 13% of them found once; the top ten carry about 0.019%. Material: naive CD4+ T cells from blood. These receptor sequences come from a young man with type 1 diabetes.

This chain links TRBV6-5 with TRBJ2-2; 9 bases fit TRBD2. CDR3 length: 14 residues. In germline, CDR1 is MNHEY, CDR2 SVGAGI. J was trimmed by 5 bases and V by 7 bases; bases with no gene match: 5. CDR3 residues: CASNAGGPTGELFF. The DNA for the CDR3 is TGTGCCAGCAACGCGGGAGGGCCAACCGGGGAGCTGTTTTTT.

The chain is built from TRBV30 and TRBJ1-4; the D is unclear. This CDR3 region has 14 residues. The germline gives CDR1 GTSNPN, CDR2 SVGIG (reference sequence). With 2 bases removed from V and 5 bases from J, the gap between germline ends came to 12 bases. CDR3 in amino acids: CAWSIWETNEKLFF. CDR3 nucleotide sequence: TGTGCCTGGAGTATCTGGGAGACCAATGAAAAACTGTTTTTT.

This clone came up a few times. The chain carries TRBV7-9 and TRBJ2-7; D is perhaps TRBD2 (6 bases). Trimming cost V 1 base and J 0 bases, with 19 bases left between them. The germline V gene encodes CDR1 SEHNR and CDR2 FQNEAQ (reference sequence). The CDR3 runs to 18 residues. The CDR3 region has the DNA TGTGCCAGCAGCTTAGTGTGGGGCCGGGGGTCCTCCTCCTACGAGCAGTACTTC. This codes for CASSLVWGRGSSSYEQYF.

In this sample, this clone turned up a few times. The chain links TRBV6-5 to TRBJ2-7; 8 bases line up with TRBD1. Trimming cost V 2 bases and J 2 bases; bases outside gene matches: 5. Germline V gene lookup returns CDR1 MNHEY and CDR2 SVGAGI. The CDR3 runs to 15 residues. The CDR3 loop is CASSYTTGAAYEQYF. In nucleotides, the CDR3 is TGTGCCAGCAGTTACACGACAGGGGCGGCCTACGAGCAGTACTTC.

This clone has just a few counts. The J gene is TRBJ1-1, the V gene TRBV19, with no clear D. V was cut by 5 bases and J by 4 bases, with 11 bases left in between. The length of the CDR3 is 13 residues. Germline V gene data show CDR1 as LNHDA and CDR2 as SQIVND (reference sequence). The DNA for the CDR3 is TGTGCCAGTAGTGCTAACCGGGGCACTGAAGCTTTCTTT. It translates to CASSANRGTEAFF.

The genes are TRBV5-4 and TRBJ2-5; 9 bases map to TRBD1. Germline V gene lookup returns CDR1 SGHNT and CDR2 YYREEE (reference sequence). After removal of 2 bases from V and 5 bases from J, the junction contained 7 bases not matched to a gene. The CDR3 sequence is 15 residues long. In nucleotides, the CDR3 is TGTGCCAGCAGCTTTGGCGGGGGACAGGGTGAGACCCAGTACTTC. As protein: CASSFGGGQGETQYF.

This clone appeared a few times. The rearrangement links TRBV6-6 to TRBJ2-7; the D gene is possibly TRBD1 (6 bases). Trimming took off 5 bases at V and 3 bases at J, with 17 bases between the two ends. Germline-derived CDR1 and CDR2 are MNHNY and SVGAGI (reference sequence). This CDR3 region has 15 residues. The CDR3 is CASSRTDPSLYEQYF. The CDR3 DNA is TGTGCCAGCAGTCGGACAGACCCAAGCCTCTACGAGCAGTACTTC.

This clone was counted between two and nine times. The chain employs TRBV15 and TRBJ1-3; 7 bases line up with TRBD1. The junction had 3 bases not matched to a gene; V was cut back by 3 bases and J by 4 bases. Germline CDR1 LNHNV, CDR2 YYDKDF (reference sequence). The CDR3 has 14 residues. The CDR3 loop is CATSRTGNGNTIYF. CDR3 in DNA: TGTGCCACCAGCAGGACAGGGAACGGAAACACCATATATTTT.

The rearrangement joins TRBV5-6 to TRBJ2-7; tentatively, D is TRBD1 (6 bases). This CDR3 region has 15 residues. Trimming took off 0 bases at V and 0 bases at J, with 10 bases between the two ends. CDR1 is SGHDT, CDR2 YYEEEE, per germline. The CDR3 loop is CASSLGVGGSYEQYF. In nucleotides, the CDR3 is TGTGCCAGCAGCTTGGGTGTAGGGGGCTCCTACGAGCAGTACTTC.

The chain is built from TRBV5-1 and TRBJ2-7, with 7 bases fitting TRBD1. V dropped 4 bases and J dropped 2; count of bases not matched to a gene: 3. The germline gives CDR1 SGHRS, CDR2 YFSETQ. The CDR3 is made up of 13 amino acids. CDR3 amino acids: CASSEDRAYEQYF. DNA of the CDR3: TGCGCCAGCAGCGAAGACAGGGCCTACGAGCAGTACTTC.

This rearrangement joins TRBV6-5 to TRBJ2-6; D unclear. The CDR3 consists of 14 residues. Trimming pared 6 bases from V and 0 bases from J, leaving 6 bases between. Per the germline V gene, CDR1 is MNHEY and CDR2 is SVGAGI. The CDR3 nucleotides are TGTGCCAGCAGACGGAGCTCTGGGGCCAACGTCCTGACTTTC. As protein: CASRRSSGANVLTF.

This clone was counted between two and nine times. The rearrangement uses TRBV30 and TRBJ1-5; 7 nucleotides align to TRBD1. This CDR3 is built from 15 residues. With 2 bases clipped from V and 4 bases from J, the junction kept 8 bases outside the gene matches. In germline, CDR1 is GTSNPN, CDR2 SVGIG (reference sequence). The CDR3, as DNA: TGTGCCTGGAGTCCCCCGGGACAGTTGAATCAGCCCCAGCATTTT. Its translation: CAWSPPGQLNQPQHF.

The chain employs TRBV30 and TRBJ2-1; 7 bases fit TRBD2. CDR1 and CDR2 from the germline V gene are GTSNPN and SVGIG (reference sequence). V dropped 3 bases and J dropped 8; count of bases not matched to a gene: 10. The CDR3 runs 14 residues. The CDR3, as DNA: TGTGCCTGGAGCAACACACCGACTAGCTATGAGCAGTTCTTC. Encoded protein: CAWSNTPTSYEQFF.